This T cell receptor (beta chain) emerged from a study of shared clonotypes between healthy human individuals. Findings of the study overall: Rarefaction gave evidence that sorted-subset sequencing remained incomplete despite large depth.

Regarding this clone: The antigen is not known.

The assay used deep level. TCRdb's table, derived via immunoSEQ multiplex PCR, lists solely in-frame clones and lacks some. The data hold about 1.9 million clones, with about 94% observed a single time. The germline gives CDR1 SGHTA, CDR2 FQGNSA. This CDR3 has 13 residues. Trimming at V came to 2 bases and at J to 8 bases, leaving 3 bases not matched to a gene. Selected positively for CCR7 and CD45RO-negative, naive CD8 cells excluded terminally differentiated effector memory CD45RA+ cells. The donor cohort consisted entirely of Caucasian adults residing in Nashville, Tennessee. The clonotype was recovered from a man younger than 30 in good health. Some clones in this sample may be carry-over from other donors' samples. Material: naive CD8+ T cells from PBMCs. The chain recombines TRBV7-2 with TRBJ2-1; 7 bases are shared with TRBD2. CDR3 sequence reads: CASSLSGADEQFF. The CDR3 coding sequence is TGTGCCAGCAGCTTAAGCGGGGCCGATGAGCAGTTCTTC.